This entry lists 25 T cell receptor beta chains sequenced from one sample in a study of cytomegalovirus exposure and HLA in healthy donors. PCR involved 60 Vbeta and 13 Jbeta primers. Profiling relied on immunoSEQ multiplex PCR, and the TCRdb table lists in-frame clones only, not all of them. This table holds about 77,000 clones. Sequenced material: PBMCs. All receptors derive from a man aged 50 to 60 in good health and CMV-seropositive.

The J gene is TRBJ2-5, the V gene TRBV7-9; 11 bases map to TRBD1. With V trimmed by 5 bases and J by 5 bases, 10 bases remained unmatched. The length of the CDR3 is 16 residues. The germline gives CDR1 SEHNR, CDR2 FQNEAQ (reference sequence). CDR3 nucleotides: TGTGCCAGCAGCCCCTCGGACAGGGGGCAGAGGGAGACCCAGTACTTC. Protein: CASSPSDRGQRETQYF.

The CDR3: CASSRRAYTDTQYF. In nucleotides, the CDR3 is TGTGCCTCCTCGCGGCGGGCATACACAGATACGCAGTATTTT. The chain joins TRBV15 to TRBJ2-3; the D gene is possibly TRBD2 (5 bases). The CDR3 sequence is 14 residues long. V lost 11 bases and J 2 bases, leaving 17 bases between the germline ends. In germline, CDR1 is LNHNV, CDR2 YYDKDF (reference sequence).

The chain is built from TRBV2 and TRBJ2-1; TRBD2 matches at 8 bases. The length of the CDR3 is 14 residues. Per the germline V gene, CDR1 is SNHLY and CDR2 is FYNNEI. V lost 6 bases to trimming and J lost 6 bases; unmatched junction nucleotides: 7. The CDR3 region has the DNA TGTGCCAGCAGCCCACTAGCGGCTTCCAATGAGCAGTTCTTC. Translating it yields CASSPLAASNEQFF.

The chain is built from TRBV7-9 and TRBJ2-5; 7 nucleotides line up with TRBD2. V lost 5 bases to trimming and J lost 2 bases; unmatched junction nucleotides: 8. The germline V gene has CDR1 SEHNR and CDR2 FQNEAQ (reference sequence). This CDR3 comprises 15 residues. The CDR3 region is CASSPLAALQETQYF. In DNA form, the CDR3 reads TGTGCCAGCAGCCCGCTAGCGGCGCTACAAGAGACCCAGTACTTC.

V usage is TRBV5-1 and J usage is TRBJ2-1; 8 nucleotides match TRBD2. V was clipped by 0 bases and J by 5 bases; unmatched bases: 4. The CDR3 is 15 residues long. CDR1 SGHRS and CDR2 YFSETQ come from the germline V gene. CDR3 residues: CASSLGGTRDNEQFF. The CDR3 nucleotides are TGCGCCAGCAGCTTGGGAGGGACTAGGGACAATGAGCAGTTCTTC.

The chain couples TRBV5-1 to TRBJ2-1, with 8 bases matching TRBD1. CDR1 and CDR2 (germline): SGHRS, YFSETQ. V lost 3 bases, J lost 0 bases, and 2 bases stayed unmatched. The CDR3 has 15 amino acids. The CDR3 coding sequence is TGCGCCAGCAGCTCACAGGGGGACTCCTACAATGAGCAGTTCTTC. Encoded protein: CASSSQGDSYNEQFF.

V usage is TRBV5-3 and J usage is TRBJ1-4, with D perhaps TRBD1 (5 bases). TRBV5-3 is noted as an ORF with a role that remains uncertain. The CDR3 consists of 14 residues. V dropped 4 bases and J dropped 7 bases, with 14 bases sitting between them. The CDR3 DNA is TGTGCCAGAAGCCTCCTTCAGGGAGGTGAAAAACTGTTTTTT. Protein sequence: CARSLLQGGEKLFF.

The V call is TRBV4-1, the J call TRBJ2-7, with TRBD2 identical over 8 bases. This CDR3 comprises 16 residues. Germline CDR1 is MGHRA and CDR2 is YSYEKL. The V segment lost 4 bases and the J segment 3 bases; nucleotides outside the gene matches: 11. CDR3 protein: CASSPRRVAGIYEQYF. CDR3 DNA: TGCGCCAGCAGCCCCCGACGGGTAGCGGGGATCTACGAGCAGTACTTC.

This chain joins TRBV2 and TRBJ2-7; D may be TRBD2 (6 bases). This CDR3 spans 11 amino acids. Germline CDR1 is SNHLY and CDR2 is FYNNEI. The V end lost 5 bases, the J end lost 7 bases, and 9 bases lay between the germline ends. Written as DNA, the CDR3 is TGTGCCAGCAGTCTACTAGCAGAGCAGTACTTC. Its protein product is CASSLLAEQYF.

The chain joins TRBV4-2 to TRBJ2-5; a weak D match, TRBD2 (5 bases). V lost 0 bases to trimming and J lost 4 bases, with 9 bases between them. This CDR3 spans 14 amino acids. Germline-derived CDR1 and CDR2 are LGHNA and YNFKEQ. CDR3 sequence (DNA): TGTGCCAGCAGCCAAGACCAAGGGAGAGAGACCCAGTACTTC. Amino acid sequence: CASSQDQGRETQYF.

The chain links TRBV6-5 to TRBJ2-7; D ambiguous. Germline V gene sequence: CDR1 MNHEY, CDR2 SVGAGI. Trimming pared 5 bases from V and 3 bases from J, leaving 5 bases between. The CDR3 is 11 amino acids. CDR3 protein: CASSALYEQYF. The CDR3, as DNA: TGTGCCAGCAGTGCACTCTACGAGCAGTACTTC.

Regarding this clone: The same CDR3 is also encoded by other DNA sequences in this sample. The chain couples TRBV5-1 to TRBJ2-7; a weak D match, TRBD1 (5 bases). The ends were cut back, 0 bases at V and 2 bases at J, with 9 bases in the middle. Per the germline V gene, CDR1 is SGHRS and CDR2 is YFSETQ. The CDR3 runs 14 residues. The CDR3 sequence is CASSLEGRAYEQYF. The CDR3 bases are TGCGCCAGCAGCTTGGAGGGCAGGGCCTACGAGCAGTACTTC.

This sequence joins TRBV2 and TRBJ1-2; tentatively, D is TRBD1 (5 bases). Trimming shortened V by 8 bases and J by 4 bases, and 17 bases separated the two germline ends. Germline CDR1 SNHLY, CDR2 FYNNEI. The CDR3 runs 14 residues. The CDR3 loop reads CASGRQGGVYGYTF. The DNA of the CDR3 is TGTGCCAGCGGAAGGCAGGGAGGCGTCTATGGCTACACCTTC.

The CDR3 region has the DNA TGTGCCAGCAGCCAAACTACAGGTGTGGCCAAAAACATTCAGTACTTC. This codes for CASSQTTGVAKNIQYF. The chain employs TRBV14 and TRBJ2-4, with D possibly being TRBD1 (5 bases). The CDR3 extends over 16 amino acids. V was trimmed by 2 bases and J by 1 base, leaving 12 bases between them. Germline V lookup: CDR1 SGHDN, CDR2 FVKESK.

The V gene is TRBV5-1, the J gene TRBJ1-2, with 8 bases that match TRBD1. Trimming took 4 bases from V and 3 from J; bases not matched to a gene: 11. Germline V gene lookup returns CDR1 SGHRS and CDR2 YFSETQ. The CDR3 length is 16 residues. CDR3 coding DNA: TGCGCCAGCAGCAGCCAGCCGGGACAGGAGTACTATGGCTACACCTTC. This gives the protein CASSSQPGQEYYGYTF.

The gene calls are TRBV5-1 and TRBJ1-4, with D unresolved. Germline loops: CDR1 SGHRS, CDR2 YFSETQ. V was clipped by 0 bases and J by 7 bases, with 7 bases between them. The CDR3 extends over 13 amino acids. The CDR3 DNA reads TGCGCCAGCAGCTTGGTAGGGAGTGAAAAACTGTTTTTT. Translating gives CASSLVGSEKLFF. Supplemented by reference TRBV5-1 and TRBJ1-4, the full variable domain reads KAGVTQTPRYLIKTRGQQVTLSCSPISGHRSVSWYQQTPGQGLQFLFEYFSETQRNKGNFPGRFSGRQFSNSRSEMNVSTLELGDSALYLCASSLVGSEKLFFGSGTQLSVL.

V gene TRBV9 combines with J gene TRBJ1-1, with TRBD1 as a possible D gene (5 bases). CDR1 is SGDLS, CDR2 YYNGEE, per germline. The CDR3 extends over 15 amino acids. The V end was cut by 4 bases, the J end by 2 bases, with 15 bases between. Here the CDR3 reads CASSFFDSSNTEAFF. The CDR3 DNA is TGTGCCAGCAGCTTTTTCGACAGCTCAAACACTGAAGCTTTCTTT.

The chain combines TRBV7-8 with TRBJ1-4, with TRBD1 matching over 7 bases. Germline-derived CDR1 and CDR2 are SGHVS and FQNEAQ. The V gene end was trimmed by 5 bases and the J gene end by 8 bases; junction bases not matched to a gene: 5. CDR3 length: 13 amino acids. CDR3 DNA sequence: TGTGCCAGCAGCCAGGACAGGAACGAAAAACTGTTTTTT. Translation gives CASSQDRNEKLFF.

The chain links TRBV5-4 to TRBJ1-1; D is perhaps TRBD1 (6 bases). There are 14 residues in the CDR3. Trimming removed 3 bases from V and 4 bases from J, with 13 bases in between. In germline, CDR1 is SGHNT, CDR2 YYREEE (reference sequence). CDR3 protein: CASSSQGLGTEAFF. CDR3 coding DNA: TGTGCCAGCAGCTCACAGGGTCTTGGCACTGAAGCTTTCTTT.

This chain joins TRBV4-2 and TRBJ1-1; D is possibly TRBD1 (5 bases). The ends were cut back, 1 base at V and 1 base at J, with 10 bases in the middle. The V gene's germline CDR1 is LGHNA and CDR2 YNFKEQ. The CDR3 totals 15 residues. CDR3 in amino acids: CASSQAREGNTEAFF. CDR3 nucleotide sequence: TGTGCCAGCAGCCAAGCCAGGGAGGGGAACACTGAAGCTTTCTTT.

This chain joins TRBV1 and TRBJ2-5; TRBD2 is the table's D call and was not checked against the DNA. TRBV1 is reported as a pseudogene. The CDR3 has 12 amino acids. CDR3 sequence (DNA): TGCACCAGCAGCCAAGATGAGGAGACCCAGTACTTC. It translates to CTSSQDEETQYF.

This chain connects TRBV29-1 to TRBJ2-3, with 11 bases that match TRBD2. V shed 4 bases and J 2 bases; nucleotides not matched to a gene: 5. The germline V gene encodes CDR1 SQVTM and CDR2 ANQGSEA. The CDR3 runs to 15 residues. The CDR3 sequence: CSVVTSGTTTDTQYF. The CDR3 DNA reads as TGCAGCGTTGTGACTAGCGGGACCACCACAGATACGCAGTATTTT.

V and J are TRBV5-1 and TRBJ1-1; weak D call: TRBD1 (6 bases). Germline V CDR1 and CDR2: SGHRS, YFSETQ. The V end was cut by 2 bases, the J end by 8 bases, with 19 bases between. There are 15 residues in the CDR3. The CDR3 sequence: CASSFFLTRQDEAFF. DNA of the CDR3: TGCGCCAGCAGCTTCTTTTTAACCAGACAGGACGAAGCTTTCTTT.

The genes are TRBV7-6 and TRBJ2-5; possible D gene TRBD2, 6 bases. The germline V gene has CDR1 SGHVS and CDR2 FNYEAQ. The CDR3 spans 14 residues. V lost 0 bases and J lost 5, with 10 bases in between. The CDR3 sequence is CASSLAGRWETQYF. CDR3 DNA sequence: TGTGCCAGCAGCTTAGCGGGGAGGTGGGAGACCCAGTACTTC.

The chain recombines TRBV19 with TRBJ1-1, with TRBD1 matching 9 bases. CDR3 length: 17 residues. Germline CDR1 LNHDA, CDR2 SQIVND (reference sequence). With V trimmed by 3 bases and J by 2 bases, 10 bases remained unmatched. In DNA, the CDR3 is TGTGCCAGTAGTATGATTGGGACAGGGTGGGGAAACACTGAAGCTTTCTTT. It translates to CASSMIGTGWGNTEAFF.